The entry below gives a single T cell receptor beta chain sequence along with its context. Participants were placed into cohorts based on the clinical history they reported. With 8 bases removed from V and 6 bases from J, the gap between germline ends came to 23 bases. Looked up from germline, CDR1 is LNHDA and CDR2 is SQIVND (reference sequence). This CDR3 has 16 residues. In the source study's methods: It was from reference gene primer amplification that nucleated cell counts were estimated. Libraries were prepared by immunoSEQ multiplex PCR; TCRdb keeps only in-frame clonotypes and omits some of them. That table is the source of V, J and clone size, and D and trimming were worked out from the DNA. The sample records 180,000 or so clones, approximately 80% being singletons. This entry comes from a study of blood T cell repertoires in COVID-19. On the study more broadly: The samples span acute and convalescent COVID-19 from the United States, Italy and Spain. From T cells, B-cell-depleted T cells, or PBMCs came the material, which was cDNA or gDNA.

The sequencing sample was made of PBMCs or T cells enriched from blood (not recorded which). The chain is built from TRBV19 and TRBJ1-5; the D gene is possibly TRBD1 (6 bases). This TCR was sampled from a woman aged 55-69 years who had recovered from COVID-19. CDR3 nucleotide sequence: TGTGCCAGTGGGGGGGCCTTCGGCAGGGGCGGTCAGCCCCAGCATTTT. Translation gives CASGGAFGRGGQPQHF.